This is a list of T cell receptor beta chains from one sample in a study of metastatic and nonmetastatic thyroid tumors. TCRdb re-clonotyped the PCR reads via MiXCR. The sample lists fewer than 35,000 clones; roughly 30% were seen once. The sequenced sample consisted of blood. These receptors originate from a female donor with papillary thyroid cancer or a benign thyroid nodule (not recorded which). Some clones in this sample may be carry-over from other donors' samples. The CDR3 runs from the conserved cysteine through the conserved F or W. The D gene is left open where the match is weak. Size tells how often a clone was seen (once, few, many) or the class of an expanded clone, and some rows leave it out.

CASSLRGDSPLHF TGTGCCAGCAGCTTGAGGGGGGATTCACCCCTCCACTTT TRBJ1-6 TRBV5-4 - many
CSARTVNQPQHF TGCAGTGCCCGGACAGTAAATCAGCCCCAGCATTTT TRBJ1-5 TRBV20-1 - many
CASSREGLKKYF TGCGCCAGCTCCCGGGAGGGGCTTAAAAAGTACTTC TRBJ2-7 TRBV5-1 TRBD2 -
CSASSGLKVSYEQYF TGCAGTGCTAGTAGCGGTCTGAAAGTATCCTACGAGCAGTACTTC TRBJ2-7 TRBV20-1 - -
CASSVRFPDSLTYNEQFF TGTGCCAGCAGTGTGAGGTTCCCAGACTCACTTACCTACAATGAGCAGTTCTTC TRBJ2-1 TRBV2 - -
CASSTHLAGIINEQFF TGTGCCAGCAGTACCCACCTAGCGGGCATAATCAATGAGCAGTTCTTC TRBJ2-1 TRBV27 TRBD2 medium-sized
CASSESSPSNEQFF TGCGCCAGCAGTGAGTCTAGTCCAAGCAATGAGCAGTTCTTC TRBJ2-1 TRBV10-1 - -
CASSQMTSAYYEQYF TGTGCCAGCAGCCAGATGACTAGCGCCTACTACGAGCAGTACTTC TRBJ2-7 TRBV3-1 TRBD2 many
CASSPQGRRTGELFF TGTGCCAGCAGCCCCCAGGGTAGGCGCACCGGGGAGCTGTTTTTT TRBJ2-2 TRBV6-2/TRBV6-3 - -
CSLPPLGGLSYGYTF TGCAGTCTACCCCCCTTGGGGGGGTTAAGCTATGGCTACACCTTC TRBJ1-2 TRBV20-1 - many
CATKHQGYEQYF TGTGCCACCAAGCATCAGGGCTACGAGCAGTACTTC TRBJ2-7 TRBV6-2/TRBV6-3 - few
CASSLGSGKNNEQFF TGTGCCAGCAGTTTGGGTAGCGGGAAGAACAATGAGCAGTTCTTC TRBJ2-1 TRBV28 TRBD2 -
CASSTSPTGGETQYF TGTGCCAGCAGTACCTCCCCAACTGGGGGGGAGACCCAGTACTTC TRBJ2-5 TRBV6-1 - -
CASSFTSGTGELFF TGTGCCAGCAGCTTTACTAGTGGCACCGGGGAGCTGTTTTTT TRBJ2-2 TRBV11-1 - -
CSARAGSYGYTF TGCAGTGCTAGAGCGGGCTCCTATGGCTACACCTTC TRBJ1-2 TRBV20-1 - -
CASSSGLAGVFGRPTDTQYF TGTGCCAGCAGCTCGGGACTAGCGGGAGTTTTCGGCCGGCCTACAGATACGCAGTATTTT TRBJ2-3 TRBV7-1 TRBD2 -
CATSDLAQNEQFF TGTGCCACCAGTGATTTGGCCCAAAATGAGCAGTTCTTC TRBJ2-1 TRBV24-1 - few
CASMPTTRGLGEQYF TGTGCCAGCATGCCGACGACACGGGGCTTAGGCGAGCAGTACTTC TRBJ2-7 TRBV6-2/TRBV6-3 - -
CASRRVTGELFF TGTGCCAGCAGAAGGGTGACCGGGGAGCTGTTTTTT TRBJ2-2 TRBV6-2/TRBV6-3 - few
CASSYQDRDSEQYF TGTGCCAGCAGTTACCAGGACAGGGACAGCGAGCAGTACTTC TRBJ2-7 TRBV6-5 TRBD1 few
CASRGLAYEQYF TGTGCCAGCAGAGGACTTGCCTACGAGCAGTACTTC TRBJ2-7 TRBV6-1 - many
CACSSSGPEAFF TGTGCCTGCAGTAGTAGTGGTCCTGAAGCTTTCTTT TRBJ1-1 TRBV30 - many
CASSMAGFITDTQYF TGTGCCAGCAGTATGGCGGGGTTTATCACAGATACGCAGTATTTT TRBJ2-3 TRBV11-2 - -
CASSRPRGLGYTF TGTGCCAGCAGTAGACCCAGGGGGCTAGGCTACACCTTC TRBJ1-2 TRBV28 TRBD1 -
CASSFSTAGRNEQYF TGTGCCAGCAGCTTTAGTACGGCGGGAAGGAACGAGCAGTACTTC TRBJ2-7 TRBV7-2 - few
CSARLPRDRGGKLFF TGCAGTGCTAGGCTACCGCGAGACAGAGGGGGAAAACTGTTTTTT TRBJ1-4 TRBV20-1 - once
CASSIRAKNSPLHF TGTGCCAGCTCAATCCGGGCTAAAAATTCACCCCTCCACTTT TRBJ1-6 TRBV18 - -
CASSFGYGGYEQYF TGTGCCAGCAGTTTTGGCTACGGGGGGTACGAGCAGTACTTC TRBJ2-7 TRBV12-3/TRBV12-4 TRBD2 few
CASSPEGEREQYF TGCGCCAGCAGCCCGGAAGGGGAAAGGGAGCAGTACTTC TRBJ2-7 TRBV5-1 - few
CASILGNTIYF TGTGCCAGCATACTGGGAAACACCATATATTTT TRBJ1-3 TRBV27 - -
CASSVGGRGGNTIYF TGTGCCAGCAGCGTAGGCGGACGTGGCGGAAACACCATATATTTT TRBJ1-3 TRBV9 - many
CASSYESAGGYTF TGTGCCAGCAGTTATGAAAGCGCTGGTGGCTACACCTTC TRBJ1-2 TRBV6-5 - -
CASSRTSTSGNEQFF TGTGCCAGTAGTCGGACATCCACTAGCGGCAATGAGCAGTTCTTC TRBJ2-1 TRBV19 TRBD2 -
CASLLAGSYEQYF TGTGCCAGCCTCCTGGCAGGTTCCTACGAGCAGTACTTC TRBJ2-7 TRBV6-2/TRBV6-3 - few
CASSFTGGGTGELFF TGTGCCAGCAGCTTCACAGGGGGCGGGACCGGGGAGCTGTTTTTT TRBJ2-2 TRBV7-8 TRBD1 -
CATREAYGLYEQYF TGTGCCACCAGGGAAGCGTACGGACTCTACGAGCAGTACTTC TRBJ2-7 TRBV24-1 - -
CASSINTGAGELFF TGTGCCAGCAGTATAAACACAGGGGCCGGGGAGCTGTTTTTT TRBJ2-2 TRBV12-3/TRBV12-4 TRBD1 -
CASGDGVAGFSYNEQFF TGCGCCAGCGGGGATGGAGTAGCGGGTTTCTCCTACAATGAGCAGTTCTTC TRBJ2-1 TRBV5-1 TRBD2 -
CASSLYVYWAPIVRYNEQFF TGCGCCAGCAGCTTATATGTATATTGGGCTCCAATAGTCCGGTACAATGAGCAGTTCTTC TRBJ2-1 TRBV5-1 - many
CASSHPGLAVETQYF TGTGCCAGCAGCCACCCCGGACTAGCCGTGGAGACCCAGTACTTC TRBJ2-5 TRBV3-1 TRBD2 many
CAWSVAPSYEQYF TGTGCCTGGAGTGTCGCTCCCTCCTACGAGCAGTACTTC TRBJ2-7 TRBV30 - -
CASNPRLAGGPTGELFF TGTGCCAGCAACCCGCGACTAGCGGGAGGCCCTACCGGGGAGCTGTTTTTT TRBJ2-2 TRBV6-1 TRBD2 once
CASSVTSNEQFF TGTGCCAGCAGCGTTACTAGCAATGAGCAGTTCTTC TRBJ2-1 TRBV11-2 - many
CASSESGANVLTF TGTGCCAGCAGCGAGTCTGGGGCCAACGTCCTGACTTTC TRBJ2-6 TRBV7-8 - many
CASSSFPRLQGYEQYF TGTGCCAGCAGTTCTTTTCCCCGACTCCAGGGATACGAGCAGTACTTC TRBJ2-7 TRBV6-2/TRBV6-3 - -
CASSWSPLAGDSYEQYF TGTGCCAGCAGTTGGTCCCCTCTAGCGGGAGATTCCTACGAGCAGTACTTC TRBJ2-7 TRBV28 TRBD2 medium-sized
CASSLGTGTGVGYF TGTGCCAGCAGTTTAGGGACAGGCACAGGTGTGGGGTACTTC TRBJ2-7 TRBV12-3/TRBV12-4 TRBD1 few
CASSSLGLSSYEQYF TGTGCCAGCAGTAGTCTGGGGCTAAGCTCCTACGAGCAGTACTTC TRBJ2-7 TRBV27 - few
CASSQEGLAGKETQYF TGTGCCAGCAGCCAGGAAGGACTAGCGGGAAAAGAGACCCAGTACTTC TRBJ2-5 TRBV4-2 TRBD2 -
CATGGGTYSNQPQHF TGTGCCACCGGGGGGGGCACCTATAGCAATCAGCCCCAGCATTTT TRBJ1-5 TRBV24-1 - many
CASSFGRFSYNSPLHF TGTGCCAGCAGTTTCGGACGGTTCTCCTATAATTCACCCCTCCACTTT TRBJ1-6 TRBV6-5 - few
CASSIEWTGAHYNEQFF TGTGCCAGTAGTATAGAGTGGACAGGGGCTCACTACAATGAGCAGTTCTTC TRBJ2-1 TRBV19 TRBD1 -
CSAHEGTSDYNEQFF TGCAGTGCTCATGAAGGGACTAGCGACTACAATGAGCAGTTCTTC TRBJ2-1 TRBV20-1 TRBD2 -
CASSVGNEQFF TGTGCCAGCAGTGTAGGGAATGAGCAGTTCTTC TRBJ2-1 TRBV25-1 - -
CASSGTGAYNEQFF TGTGCCAGCAGTGGGACAGGGGCCTACAATGAGCAGTTCTTC TRBJ2-1 TRBV6-4 TRBD1 -
CSALWTSGPITYEQYF TGCAGTGCTCTATGGACTAGCGGGCCTATCACCTACGAGCAGTACTTC TRBJ2-7 TRBV20-1 TRBD2 once
CASSSEGLGYGYTF TGTGCCAGCAGCTCTGAGGGGCTCGGGTATGGCTACACCTTC TRBJ1-2 TRBV7-8 - -
CASSLDGGTTDTQYF TGTGCCAGCAGCTTAGATGGCGGGACCACAGATACGCAGTATTTT TRBJ2-3 TRBV11-2 - -
CASSEERETSEQFF TGTGCCAGCAGTGAAGAGCGGGAGACCTCTGAGCAGTTCTTC TRBJ2-1 TRBV6-4 TRBD2 -
CASSLTGGTNTGELFF TGCGCCAGCAGCTTGACAGGGGGTACGAACACCGGGGAGCTGTTTTTT TRBJ2-2 TRBV5-1 TRBD1 -